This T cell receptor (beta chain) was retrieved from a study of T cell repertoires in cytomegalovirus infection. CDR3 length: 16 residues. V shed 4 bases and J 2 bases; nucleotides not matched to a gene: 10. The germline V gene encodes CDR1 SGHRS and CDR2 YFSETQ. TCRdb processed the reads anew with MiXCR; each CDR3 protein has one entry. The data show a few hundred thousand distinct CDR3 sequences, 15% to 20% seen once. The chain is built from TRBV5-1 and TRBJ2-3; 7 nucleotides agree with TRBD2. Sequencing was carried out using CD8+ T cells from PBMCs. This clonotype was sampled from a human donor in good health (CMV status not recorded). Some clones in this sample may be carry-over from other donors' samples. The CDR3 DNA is TGCGCCAGCAGCGGAGGGGACTACCTATTCACAGATACGCAGTATTTT. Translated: CASSGGDYLFTDTQYF.